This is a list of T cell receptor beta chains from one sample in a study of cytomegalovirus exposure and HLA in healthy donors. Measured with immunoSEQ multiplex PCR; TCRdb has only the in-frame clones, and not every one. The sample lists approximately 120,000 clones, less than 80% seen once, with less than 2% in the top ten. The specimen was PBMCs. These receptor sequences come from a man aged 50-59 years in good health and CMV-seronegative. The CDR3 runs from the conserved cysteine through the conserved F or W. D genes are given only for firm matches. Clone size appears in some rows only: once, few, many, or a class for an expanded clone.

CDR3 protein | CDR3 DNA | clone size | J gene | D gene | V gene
CASSLASGLNEQFF | TGTGCCAGCAGCTTAGCGAGCGGGCTAAATGAGCAGTTCTTC | NA | TRBJ2-1 | NA | TRBV11-2
CASSRDERTGYGYTF | TGTGCCAGCTCACGTGACGAGAGGACAGGCTATGGCTACACCTTC | NA | TRBJ1-2 | TRBD1 | TRBV18
CASSFDRGFTGELFF | TGTGCCAGCAGCTTCGACAGGGGTTTCACCGGGGAGCTGTTTTTT | few | TRBJ2-2 | TRBD1 | TRBV7-2
CASSRLARNTGELFF | TGTGCCAGCAGTCGACTAGCGCGGAACACCGGGGAGCTGTTTTTT | NA | TRBJ2-2 | TRBD2 | TRBV27
CASSDPWGQGLDQPQHF | TGTGCCAGCAGTGACCCCTGGGGACAGGGGTTAGATCAGCCCCAGCATTTT | few | TRBJ1-5 | TRBD1 | TRBV6-1
CASSLDSYNEQFF | TGTGCCAGCAGCCTAGACAGTTACAATGAGCAGTTCTTC | NA | TRBJ2-1 | NA | TRBV5-4
CASSDTATGELFF | TGTGCCAGCAGTGACACAGCTACCGGGGAGCTGTTTTTT | NA | TRBJ2-2 | NA | TRBV6-4
CASSPLTVSPLHF | TGTGCCAGCAGTCCCCTTACAGTTTCACCCCTCCACTTT | NA | TRBJ1-6 | NA | TRBV6-6
CASSKPGQAKETQYF | TGTGCCAGCAGCAAACCGGGACAGGCTAAAGAGACCCAGTACTTC | NA | TRBJ2-5 | NA | TRBV21-1
CASFPGGYNEQFF | TGTGCCAGCTTCCCTGGGGGGTACAATGAGCAGTTCTTC | once | TRBJ2-1 | NA | TRBV28
CASSYSPQNNQPQHF | TGTGCCAGCAGCTATTCCCCACAGAACAATCAGCCCCAGCATTTT | NA | TRBJ1-5 | NA | TRBV7-2
CASSVRRNTEAFF | TGTGCCAGCAGTGTTAGGAGGAACACTGAAGCTTTCTTT | NA | TRBJ1-1 | NA | TRBV6-5
CASRDSMGGYTDTQYF | TGCGCCAGTAGAGACTCGATGGGGGGGTACACAGATACGCAGTATTTT | few | TRBJ2-3 | TRBD2 | TRBV5-1
CASSPRTGSYEQYF | TGTGCCAGCAGCCCTAGGACAGGGTCCTACGAGCAGTACTTC | NA | TRBJ2-7 | TRBD1 | TRBV7-9
CASSLGAGYEQYF | TGCGCCAGCAGCTTGGGGGCAGGGTACGAGCAGTACTTC | NA | TRBJ2-7 | NA | TRBV5-1
CASSQDGTGGAYFGYTF | TGTGCCAGCAGCCAAGATGGGACAGGGGGCGCGTATTTTGGCTACACCTTC | NA | TRBJ1-2 | TRBD1 | TRBV14
CASSEGTLPSYTF | TGTGCCAGCAGTGAGGGGACTCTACCCTCCTACACCTTC | NA | TRBJ1-2 | NA | TRBV6-1
CASSPPSGLGANVLTF | TGTGCCAGCAGCCCCCCAAGCGGGTTAGGGGCCAACGTCCTGACTTTC | few | TRBJ2-6 | NA | TRBV9
CASSPFGEPQPQHF | TGTGCCAGCTCACCGTTCGGGGAGCCTCAGCCCCAGCATTTT | few | TRBJ1-5 | NA | TRBV18
CAISESGGAFTEAFF | TGTGCCATCAGTGAGTCGGGAGGGGCATTCACTGAAGCTTTCTTT | NA | TRBJ1-1 | NA | TRBV10-3
CASSYMRSGGREQYF | TGTGCCAGCAGTTATATGCGAAGCGGGGGCCGCGAGCAGTACTTC | few | TRBJ2-7 | TRBD2 | TRBV6-5
CASSLLETGENTGELFF | TGCGCCAGCAGCTTGTTAGAGACAGGGGAGAACACCGGGGAGCTGTTTTTT | NA | TRBJ2-2 | TRBD1 | TRBV5-1
CASSEGTGFGRTPLHF | TGTGCCAGCAGTGAGGGGACAGGGTTTGGAAGGACACCCCTCCACTTT | NA | TRBJ1-6 | TRBD1 | TRBV6-1
CAWSGGQGSPLHF | TGTGCCTGGAGTGGGGGACAGGGATCACCCCTCCACTTT | NA | TRBJ1-6 | TRBD1 | TRBV30
CASLRGLAGNNEQFF | TGTGCCAGCCTCCGAGGCCTAGCGGGGAACAATGAGCAGTTCTTC | NA | TRBJ2-1 | TRBD2 | TRBV2
CASSLVTGGRYTF | TGTGCCAGCAGCTTAGTAACAGGGGGCCGCTACACCTTC | NA | TRBJ1-2 | TRBD1 | TRBV7-6
CASSEYPNTQYF | TGTGCCAGCAGTGAATATCCTAATACGCAGTATTTT | NA | TRBJ2-3 | NA | TRBV25-1
CASSPVNTGELFF | TGTGCCAGCAGCCCAGTTAACACCGGGGAGCTGTTTTTT | once | TRBJ2-2 | NA | TRBV7-6
CASSPRTGEQYF | TGTGCCAGCTCACCCAGGACAGGAGAGCAGTACTTC | NA | TRBJ2-7 | TRBD1 | TRBV18
CASSLDRVSDTQYF | TGTGCCAGCAGCTTGGACAGGGTATCAGATACGCAGTATTTT | NA | TRBJ2-3 | NA | TRBV5-8
CASSLAGDRANGYTF | TGCGCCAGCAGCTTGGCGGGGGACAGGGCTAATGGCTACACCTTC | NA | TRBJ1-2 | TRBD1 | TRBV5-1
CASSRLAGVKDTQYF | TGTGCCAGCAGTCGACTAGCGGGGGTGAAAGATACGCAGTATTTT | once | TRBJ2-3 | TRBD2 | TRBV2
CASSPHGTGENTEAFF | TGTGCCAGTAGTCCACATGGGACAGGGGAGAACACTGAAGCTTTCTTT | NA | TRBJ1-1 | TRBD1 | TRBV19
CASSQGAGDHRGNTIYF | TGCGCCAGCAGCCAAGGCGCGGGGGATCACAGAGGAAACACCATATATTTT | NA | TRBJ1-3 | NA | TRBV4-3
CASSILGQGGPETQYF | TGTGCCAGTAGTATCTTGGGACAGGGGGGCCCAGAGACCCAGTACTTC | NA | TRBJ2-5 | TRBD1 | TRBV19
CASSGQGWYGYTF | TGTGCCAGTAGTGGTCAGGGTTGGTATGGCTACACCTTC | NA | TRBJ1-2 | NA | TRBV19
CASSYGRGETQYF | TGTGCCAGCAGTTACGGGCGGGGGGAGACCCAGTACTTC | NA | TRBJ2-5 | TRBD2 | TRBV6-5
CASSPLGGTGIYNEQFF | TGTGCCAGCAGCCCCCTGGGGGGGACTGGAATCTACAATGAGCAGTTCTTC | NA | TRBJ2-1 | TRBD2 | TRBV7-6
CASSLVRADNNEQFF | TGTGCCAGCAGCTTAGTTAGGGCGGACAACAATGAGCAGTTCTTC | few | TRBJ2-1 | NA | TRBV7-9
CASSVGGAGVVTGELFF | TGTGCCAGCAGCGTAGGCGGAGCGGGGGTGGTTACCGGGGAGCTGTTTTTT | NA | TRBJ2-2 | TRBD2 | TRBV9
CASSRTGDNSPLHF | TGCGCCAGCAGCAGGACAGGGGATAATTCACCCCTCCACTTT | NA | TRBJ1-6 | TRBD1 | TRBV5-1
CASSPRDFYEQYF | TGTGCCAGCAGCCCCCGGGACTTCTACGAGCAGTACTTC | NA | TRBJ2-7 | NA | TRBV7-6
CASSLVGESYNEQFF | TGCGCCAGCAGCTTGGTCGGGGAATCCTACAATGAGCAGTTCTTC | once | TRBJ2-1 | NA | TRBV5-1
CASSSGDSSYNEQFF | TGCGCCAGCAGCTCGGGAGATAGCTCCTACAATGAGCAGTTCTTC | NA | TRBJ2-1 | NA | TRBV5-1
CAWSVQETQYF | TGTGCCTGGAGTGTACAGGAGACCCAGTACTTC | NA | TRBJ2-5 | NA | TRBV30
CATSKGDRNYEQYF | TGTGCCACCAGCAAAGGGGATAGGAACTACGAGCAGTACTTC | NA | TRBJ2-7 | NA | TRBV15
CASSWDGGLAGFLDTQYF | TGTGCCAGCAGCTGGGATGGGGGGCTAGCGGGGTTTTTAGATACGCAGTATTTT | NA | TRBJ2-3 | TRBD2 | TRBV7-2
CSSSPGQGGESYNSPLHF | TGTTCCAGCAGCCCCGGACAGGGAGGAGAATCCTATAATTCACCCCTCCACTTT | NA | TRBJ1-6 | TRBD1 | TRBV7-9